A selection of T cell receptor beta chains follows, all from one sample in a study of blood T cell repertoires in COVID-19. Sequencing was performed with immunoSEQ multiplex PCR; in TCRdb, only in-frame clones are kept and a portion is missing. Of around 30,000 clones in the sample, 75% to 85% were seen once. The sequenced sample consisted of peripheral blood. These receptors were taken from a human donor in a cohort sampled during active COVID-19. Both conserved end residues are part of each CDR3. A D gene is named only where the DNA matches it firmly. The size field is filled for only some rows; it gives once, few, many or a size class.

CDR3: CAISEVGRQKNTEAFF
DNA: TGTGCCATCAGTGAAGTGGGCAGGCAAAAGAACACTGAAGCTTTCTTT
size: -
J: TRBJ1-1
length: 16
D: -
V: TRBV10-3

CDR3: CARSPRQGCTGELFF
DNA: TGTGCCAGAAGCCCTCGACAGGGGTGTACCGGGGAGCTGTTTTTT
size: -
J: TRBJ2-2
length: 15
D: TRBD1
V: TRBV5-3

CDR3: CASSPSLTGGSGGNTIYF
DNA: TGTGCCAGCAGCCCCTCCTTAACAGGGGGTTCAGGAGGAAACACCATATATTTT
size: -
J: TRBJ1-3
length: 18
D: TRBD1
V: TRBV9

CDR3: CASSLDRGSPLHF
DNA: TGTGCCAGTAGTCTTGACAGGGGATCACCCCTCCACTTT
size: -
J: TRBJ1-6
length: 13
D: TRBD1
V: TRBV19

CDR3: CASSQNQGAGNTIYF
DNA: TGTGCCAGCAGCCAAAATCAGGGGGCTGGAAACACCATATATTTT
size: -
J: TRBJ1-3
length: 15
D: TRBD1
V: TRBV3-1/TRBV3-2

CDR3: CASSQDVQGGNQPQHF
DNA: TGTGCCAGCAGCCAAGATGTCCAGGGTGGGAATCAGCCCCAGCATTTT
size: few
J: TRBJ1-5
length: 16
D: -
V: TRBV3-1/TRBV3-2

CDR3: CASSPTGTANQPQHF
DNA: TGTGCCAGCAGCCCGACCGGGACAGCTAATCAGCCCCAGCATTTT
size: -
J: TRBJ1-5
length: 15
D: TRBD1
V: TRBV6-5

CDR3: CASRDSTILNYGYTF
DNA: TGCGCCAGCCGGGACAGTACAATCCTTAACTATGGCTACACCTTC
size: -
J: TRBJ1-2
length: 15
D: TRBD1
V: TRBV5-1

CDR3: CASSSGDLGQHF
DNA: TGTGCCAGCAGTAGCGGGGATTTAGGCCAGCATTTT
size: -
J: TRBJ1-5
length: 12
D: -
V: TRBV12-3/TRBV12-4

CDR3: CASSPPRGQGGTYEQYF
DNA: TGTGCCAGCTCACCACCGAGGGGACAGGGGGGGACCTACGAGCAGTACTTC
size: -
J: TRBJ2-7
length: 17
D: TRBD1
V: TRBV18

CDR3: CASSPGPANEQFF
DNA: TGTGCCAGCAGCCCAGGGCCAGCGAATGAGCAGTTCTTC
size: -
J: TRBJ2-1
length: 13
D: -
V: TRBV7-2

CDR3: CASSLGGSYGYTF
DNA: TGTGCCAGCAGCTTGGGAGGGTCCTATGGCTACACCTTC
size: -
J: TRBJ1-2
length: 13
D: -
V: TRBV5-6

CDR3: CSVAASRPTDTQYF
DNA: TGCAGCGTTGCGGCTAGCCGACCCACAGATACGCAGTATTTT
size: -
J: TRBJ2-3
length: 14
D: -
V: TRBV29-1

CDR3: CASSYGRAYDEQYF
DNA: TGTGCCAGCAGTTACGGGCGAGCCTACGACGAGCAGTACTTC
size: -
J: TRBJ2-7
length: 14
D: -
V: TRBV6-5

CDR3: CASSIYSYGELFF
DNA: TGTGCCAGCAGCATATACAGCTACGGGGAGCTGTTTTTT
size: -
J: TRBJ2-2
length: 13
D: -
V: TRBV11-2

CDR3: CASSQGQGGYEKLFF
DNA: TGTGCCAGCAGCCAGGGACAGGGTGGTTATGAAAAACTGTTTTTT
size: -
J: TRBJ1-4
length: 15
D: TRBD1
V: TRBV3-1/TRBV3-2

CDR3: CASSLRRTDEAFF
DNA: TGTGCCAGCAGCTTACGTAGGACAGATGAAGCTTTCTTT
size: -
J: TRBJ1-1
length: 13
D: -
V: TRBV11-1

CDR3: CASSYGQDQPQHF
DNA: TGTGCCAGCAGCTACGGACAGGATCAGCCCCAGCATTTT
size: -
J: TRBJ1-5
length: 13
D: TRBD1
V: TRBV7-2

CDR3: CASRTNNEQFF
DNA: TGTGCCAGCAGGACTAACAATGAGCAGTTCTTC
size: -
J: TRBJ2-1
length: 11
D: -
V: TRBV2

CDR3: CASSLTGGVNSPLHF
DNA: TGCGCCAGCAGCTTGACAGGGGGCGTTAATTCACCCCTCCACTTT
size: -
J: TRBJ1-6
length: 15
D: TRBD1
V: TRBV5-1

CDR3: CASSGTSGYNEQFF
DNA: TGTGCCAGCAGCGGGACTAGTGGTTACAATGAGCAGTTCTTC
size: -
J: TRBJ2-1
length: 14
D: TRBD2
V: TRBV9

CDR3: CASSPGGGLSDTQYF
DNA: TGTGCCAGCTCACCTGGGGGGGGGCTGTCAGATACGCAGTATTTT
size: -
J: TRBJ2-3
length: 15
D: -
V: TRBV18

CDR3: CASSGTGTGGFEQYF
DNA: TGTGCCAGCAGTGGCACCGGGACAGGGGGGTTCGAGCAGTACTTC
size: medium-sized
J: TRBJ2-7
length: 15
D: TRBD1
V: TRBV25-1

CDR3: CSASSGMSGYTF
DNA: TGCAGTGCTAGTTCCGGGATGAGTGGCTACACCTTC
size: -
J: TRBJ1-2
length: 12
D: -
V: TRBV20-1

CDR3: CASSLGRAYNEQFF
DNA: TGTGCCAGCAGCTTAGGTCGGGCCTACAATGAGCAGTTCTTC
size: once
J: TRBJ2-1
length: 14
D: -
V: TRBV7-2

CDR3: CASSLSSGGRETQYF
DNA: TGTGCCAGCAGCCTAAGTTCAGGGGGCCGGGAGACCCAGTACTTC
size: -
J: TRBJ2-5
length: 15
D: TRBD1
V: TRBV4-2

CDR3: CASSRTSGFTDTQYF
DNA: TGTGCCAGCAGTCGGACTAGCGGATTCACAGATACGCAGTATTTT
size: -
J: TRBJ2-3
length: 15
D: TRBD2
V: TRBV6-6

CDR3: CASSSQGGGNTIYF
DNA: TGTGCCAGCAGCTCACAGGGGGGTGGAAACACCATATATTTT
size: -
J: TRBJ1-3
length: 14
D: TRBD1
V: TRBV7-6

CDR3: CASSQAVGTGELFF
DNA: TGTGCCAGCAGCCAAGCGGTCGGCACCGGGGAGCTGTTTTTT
size: -
J: TRBJ2-2
length: 14
D: -
V: TRBV4-2

CDR3: CASSLSHEQYF
DNA: TGTGCCAGCAGCTTATCTCACGAGCAGTACTTC
size: -
J: TRBJ2-7
length: 11
D: -
V: TRBV7-8

CDR3: CASSMGLGGDTQYF
DNA: TGTGCCAGTAGTATGGGACTAGGGGGGGATACGCAGTATTTT
size: once
J: TRBJ2-3
length: 14
D: TRBD2
V: TRBV19

CDR3: CASSFSSRTDTQYF
DNA: TGTGCCAGCAGCTTTAGCTCGCGCACAGATACGCAGTATTTT
size: -
J: TRBJ2-3
length: 14
D: -
V: TRBV7-9

CDR3: CASSLQGVNTEAFF
DNA: TGTGCCAGCAGCCTACAGGGCGTGAACACTGAAGCTTTCTTT
size: -
J: TRBJ1-1
length: 14
D: -
V: TRBV2

CDR3: CASKFGNTGELFF
DNA: TGTGCCAGCAAGTTCGGGAACACCGGGGAGCTGTTTTTT
size: few
J: TRBJ2-2
length: 13
D: -
V: TRBV12-3/TRBV12-4

CDR3: CASRVTGARETQYF
DNA: TGTGCCAGCAGGGTTACAGGGGCCCGGGAGACCCAGTACTTC
size: -
J: TRBJ2-5
length: 14
D: TRBD1
V: TRBV6-5

CDR3: CASSDRSYGYTF
DNA: TGTGCCAGCAGTGACCGGTCCTATGGCTACACCTTC
size: -
J: TRBJ1-2
length: 12
D: -
V: TRBV6-4

CDR3: CATSDRTDEAFF
DNA: TGTGCCACCAGTGATCGGACAGATGAAGCTTTCTTT
size: -
J: TRBJ1-1
length: 12
D: -
V: TRBV24-1

CDR3: CASSEAGGYNEQFF
DNA: TGTGCCAGCTCCGAGGCAGGGGGCTACAATGAGCAGTTCTTC
size: -
J: TRBJ2-1
length: 14
D: TRBD1
V: TRBV18

CDR3: CASSLGGQRTYYGYTF
DNA: TGTGCCAGCAGCTTAGGGGGACAGAGAACCTACTATGGCTACACCTTC
size: many
J: TRBJ1-2
length: 16
D: TRBD1
V: TRBV7-9

CDR3: CASSADRPGLGAFF
DNA: TGCGCCAGCAGCGCGGACAGGCCCGGTCTAGGAGCTTTCTTT
size: few
J: TRBJ1-1
length: 14
D: TRBD1
V: TRBV5-1

CDR3: CASSLVAGDYTF
DNA: TGTGCCAGCAGCTTGGTGGCAGGGGACTACACCTTC
size: -
J: TRBJ1-2
length: 12
D: -
V: TRBV5-4

CDR3: CASSDGWELSRGYGYTF
DNA: TGTGCCAGCAGTGACGGATGGGAGCTCAGTCGTGGCTATGGCTACACCTTC
size: -
J: TRBJ1-2
length: 17
D: -
V: TRBV6-1

CDR3: CASSPTGRGPYEQYF
DNA: TGTGCCAGCAGCCCTACGGGAAGAGGACCCTACGAGCAGTACTTC
size: -
J: TRBJ2-7
length: 15
D: -
V: TRBV7-2

CDR3: CASSPTTGAHYGYTF
DNA: TGTGCCAGCTCACCTACGACAGGGGCGCACTATGGCTACACCTTC
size: -
J: TRBJ1-2
length: 15
D: TRBD1
V: TRBV18

CDR3: CASSPWDSQQPQHF
DNA: TGCGCCAGCAGCCCTTGGGACAGCCAACAGCCCCAGCATTTT
size: -
J: TRBJ1-5
length: 14
D: TRBD1
V: TRBV4-1

CDR3: CASSNSGGIQETQYF
DNA: TGTGCCAGCAGTAATAGCGGGGGGATACAAGAGACCCAGTACTTC
size: -
J: TRBJ2-5
length: 15
D: TRBD2
V: TRBV6-5

CDR3: CASSPFSEASTDTQYF
DNA: TGTGCCAGCTCACCATTTAGCGAGGCTAGCACAGATACGCAGTATTTT
size: -
J: TRBJ2-3
length: 16
D: -
V: TRBV18